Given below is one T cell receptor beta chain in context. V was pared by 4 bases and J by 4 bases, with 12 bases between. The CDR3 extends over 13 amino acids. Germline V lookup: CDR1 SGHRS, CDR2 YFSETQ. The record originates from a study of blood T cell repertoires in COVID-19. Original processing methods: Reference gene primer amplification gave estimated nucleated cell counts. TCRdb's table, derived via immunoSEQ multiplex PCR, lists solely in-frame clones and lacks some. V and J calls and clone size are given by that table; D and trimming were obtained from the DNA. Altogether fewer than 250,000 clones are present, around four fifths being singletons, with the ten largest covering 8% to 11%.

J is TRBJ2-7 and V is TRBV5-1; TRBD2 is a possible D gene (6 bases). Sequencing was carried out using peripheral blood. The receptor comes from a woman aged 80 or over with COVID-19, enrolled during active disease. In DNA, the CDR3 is TGCGCCAGCAGCCGGGAGAGGTCATACGAGCAGTACTTC. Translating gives CASSRERSYEQYF.